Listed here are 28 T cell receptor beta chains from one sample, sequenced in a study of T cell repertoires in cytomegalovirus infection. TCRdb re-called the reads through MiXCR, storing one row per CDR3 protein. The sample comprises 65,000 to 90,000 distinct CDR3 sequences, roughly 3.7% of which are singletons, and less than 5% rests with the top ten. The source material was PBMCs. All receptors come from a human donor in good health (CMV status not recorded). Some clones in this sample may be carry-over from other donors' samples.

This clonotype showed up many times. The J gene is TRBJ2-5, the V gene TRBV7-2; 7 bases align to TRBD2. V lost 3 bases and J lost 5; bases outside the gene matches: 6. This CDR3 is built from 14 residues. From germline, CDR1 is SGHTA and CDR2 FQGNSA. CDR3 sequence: CASSFWEGGETQYF. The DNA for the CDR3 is TGTGCCAGCAGCTTTTGGGAGGGTGGCGAGACCCAGTACTTC.

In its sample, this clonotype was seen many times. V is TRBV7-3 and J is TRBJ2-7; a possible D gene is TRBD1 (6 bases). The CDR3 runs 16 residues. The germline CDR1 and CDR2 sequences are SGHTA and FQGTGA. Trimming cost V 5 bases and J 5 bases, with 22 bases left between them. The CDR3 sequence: CASSPSGTHQAHEQYF. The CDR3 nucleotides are TGTGCCAGCAGCCCCTCCGGGACACACCAGGCCCACGAGCAGTACTTC.

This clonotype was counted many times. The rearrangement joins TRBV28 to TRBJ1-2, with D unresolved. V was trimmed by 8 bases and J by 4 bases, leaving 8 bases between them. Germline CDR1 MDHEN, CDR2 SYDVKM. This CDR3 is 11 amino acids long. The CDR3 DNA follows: TGTGCCAGCGGACGGTTCTATGGCTACACCTTC. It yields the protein CASGRFYGYTF.

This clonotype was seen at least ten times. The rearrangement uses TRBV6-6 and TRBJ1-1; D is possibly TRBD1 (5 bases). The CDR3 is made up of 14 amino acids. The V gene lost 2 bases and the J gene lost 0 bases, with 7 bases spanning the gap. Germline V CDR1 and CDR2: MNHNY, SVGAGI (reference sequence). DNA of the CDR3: TGTGCCAGCAGTTACGTGGGGGTGAACACTGAAGCTTTCTTT. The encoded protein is CASSYVGVNTEAFF.

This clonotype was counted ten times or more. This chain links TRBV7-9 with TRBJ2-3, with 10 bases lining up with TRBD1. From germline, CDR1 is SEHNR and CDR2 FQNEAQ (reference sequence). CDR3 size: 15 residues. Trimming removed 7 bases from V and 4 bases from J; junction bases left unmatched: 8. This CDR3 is CASTLTTGGPDTQYF. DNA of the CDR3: TGTGCCAGCACCCTGACGACAGGGGGCCCAGATACGCAGTATTTT.

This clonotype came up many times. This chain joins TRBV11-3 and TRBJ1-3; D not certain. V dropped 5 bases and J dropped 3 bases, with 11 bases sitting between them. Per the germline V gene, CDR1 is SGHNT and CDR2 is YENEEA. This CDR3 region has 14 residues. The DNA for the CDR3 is TGTGCCAGCAGCGACCCTAGTAGTGGAAACACCATATATTTT. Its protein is CASSDPSSGNTIYF.

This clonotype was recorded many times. The CDR3 sequence: CASSPGPTTYNEQFF. The CDR3 nucleotides read TGTGCCAGCTCACCGGGCCCGACGACCTACAATGAGCAGTTCTTC. The chain uses TRBV18 and TRBJ2-1; D gene unclear. This CDR3 region has 15 residues. Germline V gives CDR1 KGHSH, CDR2 LQKENI. Trimming pared 3 bases from V and 2 bases from J, leaving 11 bases between.

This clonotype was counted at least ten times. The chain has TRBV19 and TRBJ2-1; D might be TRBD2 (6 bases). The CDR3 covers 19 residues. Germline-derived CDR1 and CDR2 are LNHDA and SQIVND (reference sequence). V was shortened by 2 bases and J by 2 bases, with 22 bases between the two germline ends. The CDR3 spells CASSISFYSGTPTYNEQFF. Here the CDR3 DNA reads TGTGCCAGTAGTATATCCTTCTACTCCGGGACTCCCACCTACAATGAGCAGTTCTTC.

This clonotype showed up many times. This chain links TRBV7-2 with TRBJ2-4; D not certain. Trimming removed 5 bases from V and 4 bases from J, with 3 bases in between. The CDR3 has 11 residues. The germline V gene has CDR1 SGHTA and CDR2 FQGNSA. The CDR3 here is CASSLKNIQYF. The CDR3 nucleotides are TGTGCCAGCAGCCTAAAAAACATTCAGTACTTC.

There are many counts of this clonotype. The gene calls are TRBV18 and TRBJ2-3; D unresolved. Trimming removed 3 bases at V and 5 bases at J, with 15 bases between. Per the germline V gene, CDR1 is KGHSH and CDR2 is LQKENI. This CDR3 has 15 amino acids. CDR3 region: CASSPQAPTGDTQYF. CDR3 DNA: TGTGCCAGCTCACCCCAGGCGCCGACCGGAGATACGCAGTATTTT.

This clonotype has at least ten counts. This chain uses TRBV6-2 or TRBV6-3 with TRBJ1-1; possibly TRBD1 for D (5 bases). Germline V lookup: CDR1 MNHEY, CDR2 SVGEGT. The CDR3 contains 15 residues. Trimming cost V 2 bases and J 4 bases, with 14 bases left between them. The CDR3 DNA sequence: TGTGCCAGCAGTTACCAGTTAGGACATAGCACTGAAGCTTTCTTT. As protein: CASSYQLGHSTEAFF.

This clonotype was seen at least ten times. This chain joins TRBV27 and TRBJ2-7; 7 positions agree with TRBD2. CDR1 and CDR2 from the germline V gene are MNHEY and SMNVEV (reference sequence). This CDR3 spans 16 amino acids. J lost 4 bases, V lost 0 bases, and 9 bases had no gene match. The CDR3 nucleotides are TGTGCCAGCAGTTTATCGACTAGCCGGGGAGTGTACGAGCAGTACTTC. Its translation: CASSLSTSRGVYEQYF.

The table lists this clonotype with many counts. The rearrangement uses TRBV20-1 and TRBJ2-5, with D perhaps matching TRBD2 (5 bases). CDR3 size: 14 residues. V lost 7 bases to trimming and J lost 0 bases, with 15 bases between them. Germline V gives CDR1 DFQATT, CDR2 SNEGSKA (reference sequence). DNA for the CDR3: TGCAGTGGGGATGAGCGGATGTACCAAGAGACCCAGTACTTC. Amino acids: CSGDERMYQETQYF.

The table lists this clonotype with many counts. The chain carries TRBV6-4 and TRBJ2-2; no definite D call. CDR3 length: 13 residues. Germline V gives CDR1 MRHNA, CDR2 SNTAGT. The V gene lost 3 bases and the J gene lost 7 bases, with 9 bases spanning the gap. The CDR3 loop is CASSEMGVGELFF. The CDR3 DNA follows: TGTGCCAGCAGTGAAATGGGCGTCGGGGAGCTGTTTTTT.

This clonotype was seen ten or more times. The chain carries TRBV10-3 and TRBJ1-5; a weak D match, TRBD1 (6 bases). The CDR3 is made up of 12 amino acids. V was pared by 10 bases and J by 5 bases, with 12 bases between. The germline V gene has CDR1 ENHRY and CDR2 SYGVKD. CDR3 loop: CATGQTDQPQHF. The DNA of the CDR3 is TGTGCCACCGGACAGACGGATCAGCCCCAGCATTTT.

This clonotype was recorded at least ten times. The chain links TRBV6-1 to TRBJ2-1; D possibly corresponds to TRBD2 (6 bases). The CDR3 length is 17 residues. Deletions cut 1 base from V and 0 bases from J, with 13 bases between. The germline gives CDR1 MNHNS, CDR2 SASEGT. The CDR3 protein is CASSEGSLALSYNEQFF. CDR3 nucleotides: TGTGCCAGCAGTGAAGGGTCTCTAGCGCTCTCCTACAATGAGCAGTTCTTC.

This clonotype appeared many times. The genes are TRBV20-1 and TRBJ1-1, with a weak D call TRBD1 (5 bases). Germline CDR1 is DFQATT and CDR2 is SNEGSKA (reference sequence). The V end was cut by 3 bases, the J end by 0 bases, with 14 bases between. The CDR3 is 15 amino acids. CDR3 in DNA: TGCAGTGCTAGCCCCGGGACGGTACTGAACACTGAAGCTTTCTTT. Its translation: CSASPGTVLNTEAFF.

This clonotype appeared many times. The CDR3 nucleotides read TGTGCCAGCAGTTACGAAGGGTGGACTGAAGCTTTCTTT. Protein sequence: CASSYEGWTEAFF. The chain has TRBV6-2 or TRBV6-3 and TRBJ1-1; D ambiguous. This CDR3 region has 13 residues. Germline CDR1 and CDR2: MNHEY and SVGEGT. The V end was cut by 2 bases, the J end by 5 bases, with 9 bases between.

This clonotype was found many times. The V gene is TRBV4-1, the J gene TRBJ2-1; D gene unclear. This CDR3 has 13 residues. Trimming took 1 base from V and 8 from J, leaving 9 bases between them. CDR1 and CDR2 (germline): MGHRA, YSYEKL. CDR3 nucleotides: TGCGCCAGCAGCCAAGTGGAAACGGATGAGCAGTTCTTC. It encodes CASSQVETDEQFF.

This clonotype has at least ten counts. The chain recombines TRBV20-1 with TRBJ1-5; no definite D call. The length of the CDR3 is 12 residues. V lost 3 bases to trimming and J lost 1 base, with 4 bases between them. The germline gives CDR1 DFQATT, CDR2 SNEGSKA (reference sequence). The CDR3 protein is CSARGSNQPQHF. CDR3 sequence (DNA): TGCAGTGCTAGGGGGAGCAATCAGCCCCAGCATTTT.

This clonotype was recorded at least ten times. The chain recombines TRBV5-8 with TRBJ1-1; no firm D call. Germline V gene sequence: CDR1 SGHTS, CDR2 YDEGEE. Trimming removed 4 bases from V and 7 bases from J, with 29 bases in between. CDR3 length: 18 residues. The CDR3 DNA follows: TGTGCCAGCAGCATGCGTGGACTCGTGTACGCGGGCCGCTATGAAGCTTTCTTT. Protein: CASSMRGLVYAGRYEAFF. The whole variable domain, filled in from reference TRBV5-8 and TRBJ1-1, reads EAGVTQSPTHLIKTRGQQATLRCSPISGHTSVYWYQQALGLGLQFLLWYDEGEERNRGNFPPRFSGRQFPNYSSELNVNALELEDSALYLCASSMRGLVYAGRYEAFFGQGTRLTVV.

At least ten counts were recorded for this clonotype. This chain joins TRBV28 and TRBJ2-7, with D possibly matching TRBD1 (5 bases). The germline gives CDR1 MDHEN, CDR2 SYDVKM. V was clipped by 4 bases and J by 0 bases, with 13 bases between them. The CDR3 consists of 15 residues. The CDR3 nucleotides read TGTGCCAGCAGTTCACAGGAGAAACTCTCCTACGAGCAGTACTTC. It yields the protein CASSSQEKLSYEQYF.

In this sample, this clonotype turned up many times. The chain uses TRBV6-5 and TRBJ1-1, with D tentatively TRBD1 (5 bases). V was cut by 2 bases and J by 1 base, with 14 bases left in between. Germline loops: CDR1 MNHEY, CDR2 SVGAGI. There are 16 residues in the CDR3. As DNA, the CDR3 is TGTGCCAGCAGTTACGCCGGAGCAGGGTCGAACACTGAAGCTTTCTTT. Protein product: CASSYAGAGSNTEAFF.

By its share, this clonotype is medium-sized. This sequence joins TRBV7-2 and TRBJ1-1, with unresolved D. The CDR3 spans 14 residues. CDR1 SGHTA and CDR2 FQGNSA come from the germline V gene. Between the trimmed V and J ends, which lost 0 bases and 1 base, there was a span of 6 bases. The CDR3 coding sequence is TGTGCCAGCAGCTTAGCGCCTGGGAACACTGAAGCTTTCTTT. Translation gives CASSLAPGNTEAFF.

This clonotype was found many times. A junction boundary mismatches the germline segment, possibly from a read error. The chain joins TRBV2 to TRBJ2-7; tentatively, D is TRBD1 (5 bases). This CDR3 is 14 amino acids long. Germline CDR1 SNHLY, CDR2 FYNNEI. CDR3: CASSERQSSHEQYF. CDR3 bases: TGTGCCAGCAGTGAACGACAGAGCTCCCACGAGCAGTACTTC.

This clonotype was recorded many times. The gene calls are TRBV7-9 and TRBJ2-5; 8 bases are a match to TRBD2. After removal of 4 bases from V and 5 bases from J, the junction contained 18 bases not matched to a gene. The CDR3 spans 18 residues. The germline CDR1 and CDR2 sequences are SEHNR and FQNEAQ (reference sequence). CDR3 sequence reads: CASSSTRRGGPEWETQYF. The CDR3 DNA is TGTGCCAGCAGCTCTACCCGACGGGGGGGGCCGGAGTGGGAGACCCAGTACTTC.

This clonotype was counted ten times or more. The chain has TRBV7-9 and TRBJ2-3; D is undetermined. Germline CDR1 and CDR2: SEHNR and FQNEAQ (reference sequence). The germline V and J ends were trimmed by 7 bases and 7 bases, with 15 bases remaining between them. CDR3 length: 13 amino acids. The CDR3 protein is CASTPVYSHTQYF. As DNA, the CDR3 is TGTGCCAGCACCCCGGTCTACTCCCATACGCAGTATTTT.

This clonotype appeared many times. Here the CDR3 reads CASQTPFSNQPQHF. The CDR3 DNA reads as TGTGCCAGCCAGACGCCGTTTAGCAATCAGCCCCAGCATTTT. The chain joins TRBV6-2 or TRBV6-3 to TRBJ1-5; unclear D gene. The germline V gene encodes CDR1 MNHEY and CDR2 SVGEGT. V lost 8 bases and J lost 0, with 11 bases in between. The CDR3 runs to 14 residues.